This entry describes one T cell receptor (beta chain). The antigen is unknown. V dropped 1 base and J dropped 5; count of bases not matched to a gene: 4. Germline V gene data show CDR1 as SQVTM and CDR2 as ANQGSEA. The length of the CDR3 is 13 residues. The record originates from a study of blood T cells in healthy people across ages. A J-beta primer mix and a sample-barcoded 5' primer were used in a second PCR of roughly 6 to 12 cycles. TCRdb reprocessed the 5' RACE reads with MiXCR, giving one entry per CDR3 protein. The repertoire holds 1.5 million to 2 million distinct CDR3 sequences, with roughly two fifths as singletons. The study, taken as a whole, reports: Long-lived donors had more naive CD4+ cells and higher diversity than aged donors. The fall in TCR beta diversity per million T cells was roughly linear with age.

The chain uses TRBV29-1 and TRBJ1-2; 7 bases match TRBD1. The clonotype comes from a human donor in good health. Input material: blood. In DNA, the CDR3 is TGCAGCGTTGAAGGGGACAGCCTTTATGGCTACACCTTC. As protein: CSVEGDSLYGYTF.